This T cell receptor (beta chain) was profiled in a study of regulatory T cells in long-lasting Graves disease. Broader study findings: TRBV28 was favored in persistent disease, as were TRBJ1-2 and TRBJ2-5.

Note on this clonotype: Its specificity is not known.

The sample's time point: newly diagnosed GD, antithyroid drugs for less than 3 months. RNA from PBMCs was the source of the TCR library. The germline V gene encodes CDR1 MGHRA and CDR2 YSYEKL. The CDR3 extends over 16 amino acids. Trimming at V came to 2 bases and at J to 5 bases, leaving 8 bases not matched to a gene. For TCR beta, libraries came from iRepertoire HTBI primers and Arm-PCR of CDR3 regions. TCRdb reprocessed the multiplex PCR reads with MiXCR, giving one entry per CDR3 protein. The sample lists roughly 320,000 distinct CDR3 sequences, over 15% seen once, with roughly 30% in the top ten. This same sample was also part of a study on T cells in Graves' hyperthyroidism and ophthalmopathy. That work adds: The HTBI primer set served for first-round RT-PCR of the TCR CDR3.

V gene TRBV4-1 combines with J gene TRBJ1-2, with 10 bases identical to TRBD1. Sequencing was performed on peripheral blood mononuclear cells (PBMCs), taken at new diagnosis, from a patient treated with antithyroid drugs. The clonotype comes from a man aged 35 to 55 with Graves disease. For the CDR3, the DNA is TGCGCCAGCAGCCAACGATGGGACAGGGGATTTTATGGCTACACCTTC. Its translation is CASSQRWDRGFYGYTF.